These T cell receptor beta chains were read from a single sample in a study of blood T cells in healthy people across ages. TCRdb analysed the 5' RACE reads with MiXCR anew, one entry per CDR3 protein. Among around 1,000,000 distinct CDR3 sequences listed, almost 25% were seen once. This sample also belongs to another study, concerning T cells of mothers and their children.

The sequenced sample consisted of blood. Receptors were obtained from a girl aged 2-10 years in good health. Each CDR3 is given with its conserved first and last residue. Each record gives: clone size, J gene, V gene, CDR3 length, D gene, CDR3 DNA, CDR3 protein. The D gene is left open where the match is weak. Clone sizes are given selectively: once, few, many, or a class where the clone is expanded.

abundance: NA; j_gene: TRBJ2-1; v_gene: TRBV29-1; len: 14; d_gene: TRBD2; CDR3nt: TGCAGCGTACCTAGCGGGAGGGCCCTCAATGAGCAGTTCTTC; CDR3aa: CSVPSGRALNEQFF
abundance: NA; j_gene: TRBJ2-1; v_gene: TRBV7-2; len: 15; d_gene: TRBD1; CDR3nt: TGTGCCAGCAGCCCTGGGGACAGGGGGTACAATGAGCAGTTCTTC; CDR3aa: CASSPGDRGYNEQFF
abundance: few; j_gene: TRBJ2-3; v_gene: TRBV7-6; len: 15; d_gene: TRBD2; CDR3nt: TGTGCCAGCAGCCTAGGGCGACGGGAGGGCGATACGCAGTATTTT; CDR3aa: CASSLGRREGDTQYF
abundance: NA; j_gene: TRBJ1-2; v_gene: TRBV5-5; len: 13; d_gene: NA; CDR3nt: TGTGCCAGCAGCGTCTCGTTGGACTATGGCTACACCTTC; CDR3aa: CASSVSLDYGYTF
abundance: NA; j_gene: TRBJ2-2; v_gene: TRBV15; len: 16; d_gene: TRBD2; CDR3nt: TGTGCCACCAGCAGAGATCTAGCGGTCGGGTTAGGGGAGCTGTTTTTT; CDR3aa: CATSRDLAVGLGELFF
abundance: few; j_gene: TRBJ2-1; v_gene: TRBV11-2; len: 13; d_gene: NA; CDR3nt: TGTGCCAGCAGCTTAGACTACCCCAATGAGCAGTTCTTC; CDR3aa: CASSLDYPNEQFF
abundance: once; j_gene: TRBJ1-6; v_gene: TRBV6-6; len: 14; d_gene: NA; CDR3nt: TGTGCCAGCAGTTATAGGGATAGCAGCTCACCCCTCCACTTT; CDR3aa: CASSYRDSSSPLHF
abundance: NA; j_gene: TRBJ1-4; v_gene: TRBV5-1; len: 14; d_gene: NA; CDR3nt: TGCGCCAGCAGCTCGGGGACGCTGTATGAAAAACTGTTTTTT; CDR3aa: CASSSGTLYEKLFF
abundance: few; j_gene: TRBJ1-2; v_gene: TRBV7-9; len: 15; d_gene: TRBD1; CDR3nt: TGTGCCAGCAGCCGACCATCGACAGGGGGCGATGGCTACACCTTC; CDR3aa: CASSRPSTGGDGYTF
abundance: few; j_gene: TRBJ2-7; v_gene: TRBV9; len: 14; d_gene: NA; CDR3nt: TGTGCCAGCAGCACGTCGACGCCTACCTACGAGCAGTACTTC; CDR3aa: CASSTSTPTYEQYF